The count of the clone carrying this T cell receptor (beta chain) is one. The data belong to a study of blood T cell repertoires in COVID-19. About the research overall: Collection of acute and convalescent COVID-19 samples took place in the United States, Italy and Spain. The cDNA or gDNA used as material had been derived from T cells, B-cell-depleted T cells, or PBMCs.

In germline, CDR1 is MNHEY, CDR2 SVGAGI. The germline V and J ends were trimmed by 5 bases and 0 bases, with 14 bases remaining between them. The CDR3 covers 15 residues. In the source study's methods: Nucleated cell counts were estimated from reference gene primer amplification. Only in-frame clones appear in the TCRdb table, and some are missing; sequencing was by immunoSEQ multiplex PCR. V, J and clone size were drawn from that table, and D and trimming were deduced from the DNA. There are roughly 72,000 clones in the sample; around 80% occur only once, and 15% to 20% lies in the top ten. The sequence derives from a man aged 65 to 85 who had recovered from COVID-19. The chain is built from TRBV6-5 and TRBJ2-7, with D tentatively TRBD2 (6 bases). The sample was peripheral blood. Here the CDR3 DNA reads TGTGCCAGCAGTCCCGGGAGCCCGAGCTCCTACGAGCAGTACTTC. This encodes CASSPGSPSSYEQYF.